This TCR beta chain was retrieved from a study of T cell responses to AZD1222 COVID-19 vaccine. The V and J ends lost 5 bases and 5 bases respectively, with 18 bases between them. The germline V gene encodes CDR1 DFQATT and CDR2 SNEGSKA (reference sequence). The CDR3 is 14 amino acids. Measured with immunoSEQ multiplex PCR; TCRdb has only the in-frame clones, and not every one. The profile shows over 120,000 clones, 90% to 95% of them singletons. The chain carries TRBV20-1 and TRBJ1-1; possible D gene TRBD1, 6 bases. The sequence was obtained from an adult in good health. This specimen consisted of peripheral blood, obtained on day 0 of AZD1222 vaccination. Here the CDR3 DNA reads TGCAGTGCTTGTGAGCGGGGGCGTGGGACTGAAGCTTTCTTT. This gives the protein CSACERGRGTEAFF.